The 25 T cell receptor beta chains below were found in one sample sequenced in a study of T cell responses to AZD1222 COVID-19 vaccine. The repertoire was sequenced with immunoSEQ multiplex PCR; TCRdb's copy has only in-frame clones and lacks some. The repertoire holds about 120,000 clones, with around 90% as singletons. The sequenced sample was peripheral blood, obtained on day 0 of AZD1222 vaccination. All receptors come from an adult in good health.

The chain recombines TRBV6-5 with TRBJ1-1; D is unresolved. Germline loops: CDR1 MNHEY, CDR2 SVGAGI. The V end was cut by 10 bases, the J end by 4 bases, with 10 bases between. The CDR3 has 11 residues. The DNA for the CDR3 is TGTGCCATCGACCGCCTCACTGAAGCTTTCTTT. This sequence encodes CAIDRLTEAFF.

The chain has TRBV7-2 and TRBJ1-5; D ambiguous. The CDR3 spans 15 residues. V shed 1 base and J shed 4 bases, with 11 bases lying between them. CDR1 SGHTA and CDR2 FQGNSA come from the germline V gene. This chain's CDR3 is CASSLEQRINQPQHF. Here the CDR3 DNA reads TGTGCCAGCAGCTTAGAACAGCGAATTAATCAGCCCCAGCATTTT.

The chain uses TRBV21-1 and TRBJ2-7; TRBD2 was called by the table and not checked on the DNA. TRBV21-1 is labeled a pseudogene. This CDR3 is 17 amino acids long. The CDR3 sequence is CASSKAGGLAGRYEQYF. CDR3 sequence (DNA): TGTGCCAGCAGCAAAGCAGGTGGGCTAGCGGGGAGATACGAGCAGTACTTC.

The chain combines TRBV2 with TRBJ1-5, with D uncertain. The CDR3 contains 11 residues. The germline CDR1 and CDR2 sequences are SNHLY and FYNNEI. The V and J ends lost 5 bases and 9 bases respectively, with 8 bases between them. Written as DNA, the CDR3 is TGTGCCAGCAGTCTCGTGGGGCCCCAGCATTTT. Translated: CASSLVGPQHF.

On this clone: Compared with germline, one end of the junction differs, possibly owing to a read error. CDR3 residues: CASSLSPRRIKKEAQYF. The CDR3 nucleotides read TGTGCCAGCAGCTTATCTCCCCGGAGGATTAAAAAAGAGGCCCAGTACTTC. The chain links TRBV11-3 to TRBJ2-5, with D possibly matching TRBD2 (5 bases). Germline loops: CDR1 SGHNT, CDR2 YENEEA. The CDR3 extends over 17 amino acids. The full variable domain, its missing parts supplied by reference TRBV11-3 and TRBJ2-5, is EAGVVQSPRYKIIEKKQPVAFWCNPISGHNTLYWYLQNLGQGPELLIRYENEEAVDDSQLPKDRFSAERLKGVDSTLKIQPAELGDSAVYLCASSLSPRRIKKEAQYFGPGTRLLVL.

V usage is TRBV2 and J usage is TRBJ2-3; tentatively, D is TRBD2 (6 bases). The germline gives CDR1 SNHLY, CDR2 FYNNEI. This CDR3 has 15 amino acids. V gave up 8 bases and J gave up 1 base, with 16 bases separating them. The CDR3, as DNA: TGTGCCAGCGGCGGGTTCGGGGGAGGCACAGATACGCAGTATTTT. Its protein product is CASGGFGGGTDTQYF.

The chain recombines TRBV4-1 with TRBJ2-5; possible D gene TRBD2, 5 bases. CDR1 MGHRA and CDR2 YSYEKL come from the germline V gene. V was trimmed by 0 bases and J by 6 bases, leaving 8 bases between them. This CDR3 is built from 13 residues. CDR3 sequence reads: CASSQELGQTQYF. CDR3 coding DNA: TGCGCCAGCAGCCAAGAACTAGGACAGACCCAGTACTTC.

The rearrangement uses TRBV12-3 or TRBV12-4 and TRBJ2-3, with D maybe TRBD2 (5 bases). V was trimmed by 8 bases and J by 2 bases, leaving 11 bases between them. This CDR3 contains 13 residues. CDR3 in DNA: TGTGCCAGCCGGACTTCGTTCACAGATACGCAGTATTTT. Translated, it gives CASRTSFTDTQYF.

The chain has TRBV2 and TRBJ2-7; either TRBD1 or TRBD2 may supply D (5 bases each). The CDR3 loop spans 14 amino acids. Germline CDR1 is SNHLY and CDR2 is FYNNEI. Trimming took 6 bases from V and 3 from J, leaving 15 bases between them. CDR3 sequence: CASRPHGTYYEQYF. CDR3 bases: TGTGCCAGCAGGCCCCACGGGACCTACTACGAGCAGTACTTC.

The CDR3 region has the DNA TGTGCCAGCAGTTACCTCCAGGGCAAGTACAATGAGCAGTTCTTC. The encoded protein is CASSYLQGKYNEQFF. The chain joins TRBV6-5 to TRBJ2-1, with D maybe TRBD1 (5 bases). Germline CDR1 is MNHEY and CDR2 is SVGAGI. V shed 2 bases and J shed 4 bases, with 12 bases lying between them. The CDR3 consists of 15 residues.

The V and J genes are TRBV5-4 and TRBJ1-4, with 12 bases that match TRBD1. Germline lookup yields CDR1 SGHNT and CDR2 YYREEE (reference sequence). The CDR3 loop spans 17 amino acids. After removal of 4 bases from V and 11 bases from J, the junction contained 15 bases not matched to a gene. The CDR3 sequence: CASSGSGGQGALGKLFF. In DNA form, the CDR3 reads TGTGCCAGCAGCGGTTCTGGGGGACAGGGGGCACTCGGCAAACTGTTTTTT.

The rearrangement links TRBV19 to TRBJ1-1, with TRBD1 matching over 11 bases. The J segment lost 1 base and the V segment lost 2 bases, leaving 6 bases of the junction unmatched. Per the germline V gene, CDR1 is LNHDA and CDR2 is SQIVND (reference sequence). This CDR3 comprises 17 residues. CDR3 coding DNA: TGTGCCAGTAGTATAATCGTCGGACAGGGGGCGAACACTGAAGCTTTCTTT. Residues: CASSIIVGQGANTEAFF.

The CDR3 DNA reads TGTGCCAGCAGCTCGACAGGGTACGAAAACATTCAGTACTTC. Encoded protein: CASSSTGYENIQYF. This chain connects TRBV11-2 to TRBJ2-4, with 7 bases that match TRBD1. The V and J ends lost 4 bases and 5 bases, in that order; junction bases with no gene match: 5. Germline CDR1 and CDR2: SGHAT and FQNNGV. This CDR3 region has 14 residues.

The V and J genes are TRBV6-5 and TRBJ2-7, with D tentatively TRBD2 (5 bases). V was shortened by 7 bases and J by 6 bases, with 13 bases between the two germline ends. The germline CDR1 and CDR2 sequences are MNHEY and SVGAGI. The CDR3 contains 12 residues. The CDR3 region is CASKGGRPEQYF. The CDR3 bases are TGTGCCAGCAAAGGAGGACGCCCCGAGCAGTACTTC.

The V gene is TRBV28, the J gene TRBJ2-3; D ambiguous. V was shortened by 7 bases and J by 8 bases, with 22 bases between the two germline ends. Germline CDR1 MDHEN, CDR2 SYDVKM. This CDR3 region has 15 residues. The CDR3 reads CASNPNTAPKATQYF. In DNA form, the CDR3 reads TGTGCCAGCAATCCCAATACAGCCCCGAAGGCTACGCAGTATTTT. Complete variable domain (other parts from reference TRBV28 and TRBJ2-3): DVKVTQSSRYLVKRTGEKVFLECVQDMDHENMFWYRQDPGLGLRLIYFSYDVKMKEKGDIPEGYSVSREKKERFSLILESASTNQTSMYLCASNPNTAPKATQYFGPGTRLTVL.

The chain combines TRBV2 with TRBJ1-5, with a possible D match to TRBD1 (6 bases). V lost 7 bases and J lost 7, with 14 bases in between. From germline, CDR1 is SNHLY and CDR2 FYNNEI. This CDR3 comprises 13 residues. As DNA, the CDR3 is TGTGCCAGCACCGAGAGGGGGGGCCAGCCCCAGCATTTT. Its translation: CASTERGGQPQHF.

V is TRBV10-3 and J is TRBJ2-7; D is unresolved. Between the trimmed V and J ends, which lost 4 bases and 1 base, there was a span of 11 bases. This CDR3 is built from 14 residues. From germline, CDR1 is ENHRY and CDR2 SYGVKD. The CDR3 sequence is CAISVEVGSYEQYF. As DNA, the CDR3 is TGTGCCATCAGTGTTGAGGTCGGATCCTACGAGCAGTACTTC.

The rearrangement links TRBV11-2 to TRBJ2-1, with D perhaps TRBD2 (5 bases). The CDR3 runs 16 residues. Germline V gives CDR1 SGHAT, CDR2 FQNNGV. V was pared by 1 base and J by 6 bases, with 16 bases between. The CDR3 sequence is CASSLGSWLASNEQFF. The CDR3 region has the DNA TGTGCCAGCAGCTTAGGGTCGTGGCTAGCCAGCAATGAGCAGTTCTTC.

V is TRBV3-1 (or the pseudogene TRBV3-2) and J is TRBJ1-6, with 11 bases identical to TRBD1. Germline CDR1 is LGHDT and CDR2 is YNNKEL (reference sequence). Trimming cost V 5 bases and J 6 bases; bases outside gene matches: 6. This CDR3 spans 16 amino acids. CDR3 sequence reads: CASSSGQGAINSPLHF. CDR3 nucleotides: TGTGCCAGCAGCTCCGGACAGGGGGCAATTAATTCACCCCTCCACTTT.

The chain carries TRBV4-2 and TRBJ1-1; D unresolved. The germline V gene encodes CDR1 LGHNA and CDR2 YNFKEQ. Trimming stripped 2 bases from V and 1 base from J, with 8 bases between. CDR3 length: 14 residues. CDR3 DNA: TGTGCCAGCAGCCAAAGGGATGGGAACACTGAAGCTTTCTTT. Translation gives CASSQRDGNTEAFF.

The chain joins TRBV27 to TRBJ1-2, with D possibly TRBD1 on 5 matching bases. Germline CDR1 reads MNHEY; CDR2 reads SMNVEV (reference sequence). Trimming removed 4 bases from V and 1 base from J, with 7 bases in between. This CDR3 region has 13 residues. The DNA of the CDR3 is TGTGCCAGCAGTTACGGGGGTAACTATGGCTACACCTTC. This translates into CASSYGGNYGYTF.

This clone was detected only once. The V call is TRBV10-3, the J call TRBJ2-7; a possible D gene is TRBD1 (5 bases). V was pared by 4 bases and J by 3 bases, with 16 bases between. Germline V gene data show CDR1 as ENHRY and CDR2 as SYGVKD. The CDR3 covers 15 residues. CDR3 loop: CAISVTKGRDYEQYF. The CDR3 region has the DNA TGTGCCATCAGTGTAACGAAGGGCAGGGACTACGAGCAGTACTTC.

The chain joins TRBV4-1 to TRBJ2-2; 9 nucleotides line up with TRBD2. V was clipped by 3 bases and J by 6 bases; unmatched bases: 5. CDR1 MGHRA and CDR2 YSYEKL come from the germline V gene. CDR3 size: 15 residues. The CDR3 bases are TGCGCCAGCAGCCACCTAGCGGGGACCGCCGGGGAGCTGTTTTTT. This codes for CASSHLAGTAGELFF.

The CDR3 loop reads CASGIPEAFF. For the CDR3, the DNA is TGTGCCAGCGGGATACCTGAAGCTTTCTTT. The gene calls are TRBV6-5 and TRBJ1-1; D unclear. The CDR3 has 10 amino acids. The germline V gene encodes CDR1 MNHEY and CDR2 SVGAGI. Trimming removed 8 bases from V and 6 bases from J, with 7 bases in between.

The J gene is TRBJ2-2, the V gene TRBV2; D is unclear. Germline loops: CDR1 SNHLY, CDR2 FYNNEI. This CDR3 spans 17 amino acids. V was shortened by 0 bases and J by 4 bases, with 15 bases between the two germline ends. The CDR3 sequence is CASSEAKGIWGTGELFF. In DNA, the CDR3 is TGTGCCAGCAGTGAAGCTAAAGGGATCTGGGGCACCGGGGAGCTGTTTTTT.